These 5 T cell receptor beta chains came from one sample sequenced in a study of blood T cell repertoires in COVID-19. Sequencing used immunoSEQ multiplex PCR; TCRdb keeps in-frame clones, though not all of them. The sample lists 130,000 or so clones; about 86% were seen once. Sequenced: peripheral blood. These receptors came from a woman aged 60-70 years with acute or convalescent COVID-19.

The V and J genes are TRBV6-5 and TRBJ2-1; 7 bases align to TRBD1. From germline, CDR1 is MNHEY and CDR2 SVGAGI. This CDR3 is 14 amino acids long. Unmatched junction bases numbered 4, after V lost 2 bases and J lost 6 bases. The CDR3 bases are TGTGCCAGCAGTTACCTAGGGGGCCGCAATGAGCAGTTCTTC. This gives the protein CASSYLGGRNEQFF.

J is TRBJ2-7 and V is TRBV5-6, with D maybe TRBD1 (5 bases). Looked up from germline, CDR1 is SGHDT and CDR2 is YYEEEE. The CDR3 is 13 amino acids. The V gene lost 2 bases and the J gene lost 2 bases, with 8 bases spanning the gap. The CDR3: CASSFRVAYEQYF. In DNA, the CDR3 is TGTGCCAGCAGCTTCAGGGTGGCCTACGAGCAGTACTTC.

This clone was seen only a few times. The genes are TRBV11-2 and TRBJ2-7, with D unresolved. V lost 4 bases to trimming and J lost 0 bases, with 10 bases between them. Germline V gene data show CDR1 as SGHAT and CDR2 as FQNNGV. The CDR3 covers 14 residues. CDR3 loop: CASSSPRFSYEQYF. CDR3 in DNA: TGTGCCAGCAGCTCTCCCAGGTTCTCCTACGAGCAGTACTTC.

In this sample, this clone turned up once. This sequence joins TRBV5-1 and TRBJ2-3; 10 nucleotides agree with TRBD1. J was trimmed by 7 bases and V by 2 bases; bases with no gene match: 7. Germline values: CDR1 SGHRS, CDR2 YFSETQ. The CDR3 has 15 residues. The CDR3 DNA follows: TGCGCCAGCAGCTTTGGGACAGGGGTAATGAATACGCAGTATTTT. The encoded protein is CASSFGTGVMNTQYF.

This sequence joins TRBV28 and TRBJ1-2; weak D call: TRBD1 (6 bases). The CDR3 is 13 amino acids. V lost 5 bases and J lost 5, with 12 bases in between. CDR1 and CDR2 from the germline V gene are MDHEN and SYDVKM. CDR3 loop: CASSGRGPYGYTF. The CDR3 DNA reads TGTGCCAGCAGTGGCAGGGGACCTTATGGCTACACCTTC.